This TCR beta chain was retrieved from a study of shared clonotypes between healthy human individuals. About the research overall: Per donor, CD8 memory used one plate, CD8 naive used two, CD4 memory used three and CD4 naive used three.

With 4 bases removed from V and 0 bases from J, the gap between germline ends came to 18 bases. CDR3 length: 17 residues. Germline assignment: CDR1 ENHRY and CDR2 SYGVKD. Only in-frame clones appear in the TCRdb table, and some are missing; sequencing was by immunoSEQ multiplex PCR. The table records 1.4 million or so clones, around 98.5% of them present only once. Each sample came from a Caucasian adult donor living in Nashville, Tennessee. Naive CD45RA+ and memory CD45RA-negative subsets were split from CD4+ cells. General study findings and limits: Expectations were that clonotype sharing among donors would be affected by sequencing depth.

Of note for this clone: Its antigen is undetermined.

The source is a man aged 25 to 40 in good health. Sequencing was carried out using naive CD4+ T cells sorted from blood. Subset here: CD45RA+ positively selected. This chain connects TRBV10-3 to TRBJ2-5; a possible D gene is TRBD2 (5 bases). The CDR3 DNA is TGTGCCATCAGTGTATCTAGCAATTTCCGGTACCAAGAGACCCAGTACTTC. This codes for CAISVSSNFRYQETQYF.